The rows below give T cell receptor beta chains drawn from one sample of a study of early stage breast cancer tumors. Only in-frame clones appear in the TCRdb table, and some are missing; sequencing was by immunoSEQ multiplex PCR. The data hold about 51,000 clones, with roughly 78% observed a single time. The sequencing sample was made of blood. These receptors all come from a middle-aged person with breast cancer. CDR3s include the opening cysteine and the closing phenylalanine or tryptophan. D genes are given only for firm matches. The size entry is marked missing in some rows and otherwise reads once, few, many or a size class.

d_call,clone_size,j_call,v_call,cdr3_aa,cdr3_nt
-,-,TRBJ2-7,TRBV28,CASGPYEQYF,TGTGCCAGCGGACCCTACGAGCAGTACTTC
-,-,TRBJ2-5,TRBV6-5,CASSTQGETQYF,TGTGCCAGCAGCACCCAAGGGGAGACCCAGTACTTC
TRBD1,few,TRBJ2-7,TRBV6-6,CASSRTTGGLGYEQYF,TGTGCCAGCAGTCGAACGACAGGGGGCCTGGGATACGAGCAGTACTTC
-,-,TRBJ1-1,TRBV30,CAWSVFGTMNTEAFF,TGTGCCTGGAGTGTATTCGGTACAATGAACACTGAAGCTTTCTTT
-,-,TRBJ2-5,TRBV11-2,CASTSGLELETQYF,TGTGCCAGCACCTCCGGACTGGAACTAGAGACCCAGTACTTC
-,-,TRBJ2-4,TRBV11-2,CASSLDGGAKNIQYF,TGTGCCAGCAGCTTAGATGGGGGAGCCAAAAACATTCAGTACTTC
-,few,TRBJ2-7,TRBV4-1,CASSRGNGYEQYF,TGCGCCAGCAGCCGGGGGAACGGCTACGAGCAGTACTTC
TRBD2,few,TRBJ2-7,TRBV18,CASSPPIAGGRYEQYF,TGTGCCAGCTCACCACCCATAGCGGGAGGCCGCTACGAGCAGTACTTC
-,once,TRBJ2-3,TRBV5-1,CASSLERGSDTQYF,TGCGCCAGCAGCTTGGAGAGGGGGTCAGATACGCAGTATTTT
-,-,TRBJ2-1,TRBV27,CASSSTSVYNEQFF,TGTGCCAGCAGTTCAACTAGTGTCTACAATGAGCAGTTCTTC
-,-,TRBJ2-3,TRBV2,CASSETSRLSTQYF,TGTGCCAGCAGTGAAACCTCCCGGCTTAGTACGCAGTATTTT
-,few,TRBJ1-1,TRBV6-4,CASSDGEGTEAFF,TGTGCCAGCAGTGACGGCGAGGGCACTGAAGCTTTCTTT
TRBD2,-,TRBJ2-1,TRBV30,CSGLASGSSYNEQFF,TGTTCCGGCCTAGCGAGCGGGAGCTCCTACAATGAGCAGTTCTTC
-,-,TRBJ2-5,TRBV5-6,CASSLFGGTVETQYF,TGTGCCAGCAGCTTATTTGGCGGGACCGTCGAGACCCAGTACTTC
-,-,TRBJ1-4,TRBV29-1,CSVEVATNEKLFF,TGCAGCGTTGAGGTGGCGACTAATGAAAAACTGTTTTTT
TRBD2,-,TRBJ2-7,TRBV27,CASSSFRGRFHYEQYF,TGTGCCAGCAGTTCGTTTCGCGGGAGGTTCCACTACGAGCAGTACTTC
TRBD1,-,TRBJ1-1,TRBV6-6,CASSYGLRGRKDEAFF,TGTGCCAGCAGTTACGGACTCAGGGGGCGAAAGGATGAAGCTTTCTTT
-,few,TRBJ2-7,TRBV6-1,CATSRHEQYF,TGTGCCACTTCGCGGCACGAGCAGTACTTC
TRBD2,-,TRBJ2-3,TRBV4-2,CASSQVRAGRVDRTDTQYF,TGTGCCAGCAGCCAAGTCCGGGCAGGGAGGGTGGACCGCACAGATACGCAGTATTTT
TRBD2,-,TRBJ2-1,TRBV5-4,CASNSGGSYNEQFF,TGTGCCAGCAATTCGGGAGGGTCCTACAATGAGCAGTTCTTC
-,-,TRBJ1-6,TRBV7-9,CASSLGTANSPLHF,TGTGCCAGCAGCTTAGGGACAGCCAATTCACCCCTCCACTTT
TRBD2,-,TRBJ2-7,TRBV5-6,CASSLLTGGPQEQYF,TGTGCCAGCAGCTTGTTAACGGGAGGGCCTCAAGAGCAGTACTTC
TRBD1,once,TRBJ2-3,TRBV18,CASSPRTGSTDTQYF,TGTGCCAGCTCACCCAGGACAGGCTCCACAGATACGCAGTATTTT
TRBD2,-,TRBJ2-5,TRBV7-2,CASSASGSQETQYF,TGTGCCAGCAGCGCTAGCGGGAGCCAAGAGACCCAGTACTTC
-,-,TRBJ1-5,TRBV27,CASSFSSSNQPQHF,TGTGCCAGCAGTTTCTCGTCGAGCAATCAGCCCCAGCATTTT
-,-,TRBJ2-7,TRBV27,CASSLFTGAVYEQYF,TGTGCCAGCAGTTTATTTACGGGAGCGGTCTACGAGCAGTACTTC
-,-,TRBJ1-1,TRBV5-1,CASSYNDGRGAEAFF,TGCGCCAGCAGCTACAATGATGGCCGGGGGGCTGAAGCTTTCTTT
-,-,TRBJ2-3,TRBV6-5,CASSYADTDTQYF,TGTGCCAGCAGTTACGCAGACACAGATACGCAGTATTTT
TRBD2,-,TRBJ2-1,TRBV25-1,CASSVQTGTKLIHEQFF,TGTGCCAGCAGTGTCCAAACCGGGACTAAATTAATCCATGAGCAGTTCTTC
TRBD1,few,TRBJ1-1,TRBV5-1,CASSEGGTGGREAFF,TGCGCCAGCAGCGAAGGGGGGACAGGGGGCAGAGAAGCTTTCTTT
TRBD1,once,TRBJ2-5,TRBV6-1,CASSPGTGHQTQYF,TGTGCCAGCAGTCCCGGGACAGGTCACCAGACCCAGTACTTC
TRBD2,few,TRBJ2-1,TRBV27,CASSLDSSGYEQFF,TGTGCCAGCAGTTTGGACTCTAGCGGATATGAGCAGTTCTTC
TRBD2,-,TRBJ2-1,TRBV15,CATSRPGLAYEQFF,TGTGCCACCAGCAGGCCCGGACTAGCATATGAGCAGTTCTTC
-,-,TRBJ2-2,TRBV5-4,CASSLGGQNTGELFF,TGTGCCAGCAGCTTGGGGGGGCAGAACACCGGGGAGCTGTTTTTT
-,-,TRBJ1-1,TRBV9,CASSSPERQRAFF,TGTGCCAGCAGCTCCCCCGAGAGACAGCGAGCTTTCTTT
-,-,TRBJ1-1,TRBV23-1,CAPPKTENTEAFF,TGCGCCCCGCCAAAAACAGAGAACACTGAAGCTTTCTTT
-,-,TRBJ2-1,TRBV18,CASSLGTDYNEQFF,TGTGCCAGCTCACTGGGGACTGATTACAATGAGCAGTTCTTC
-,-,TRBJ2-7,TRBV12-2,CASRFFRQRDVSAYEQYF,TGTGCAAGTCGCTTCTTCCGGCAGCGGGACGTATCAGCCTACGAGCAGTACTTC
TRBD1,-,TRBJ2-7,TRBV18,CASSPLQGKVGEQYF,TGTGCCAGCTCACCGCTACAGGGGAAGGTTGGCGAGCAGTACTTC
-,-,TRBJ1-3,TRBV7-2,CASSLSTGRNTIYF,TGTGCCAGCAGCTTATCAACAGGGAGAAACACCATATATTTT
-,-,TRBJ1-5,TRBV30,CAWNSQGTRQPQHF,TGTGCCTGGAACTCTCAGGGAACGCGTCAGCCCCAGCATTTT
TRBD2,-,TRBJ2-3,TRBV7-7,CASSPTSGTDTQYF,TGTGCTAGCAGCCCCACTAGCGGGACAGATACGCAGTATTTT
-,few,TRBJ2-5,TRBV4-1,CASSTPSLSGGSTRETQYF,TGCGCCAGCAGCACGCCAAGTCTTTCCGGGGGTTCGACCCGGGAGACCCAGTACTTC
-,-,TRBJ1-6,TRBV30,CAWSVKDSPLHF,TGTGCCTGGAGTGTAAAGGATTCACCCCTCCACTTT
TRBD2,-,TRBJ2-1,TRBV11-3,CASSPLAGGEEQFF,TGTGCCAGCAGCCCCCTCGCGGGAGGAGAGGAGCAGTTCTTC
-,-,TRBJ2-2,TRBV18,CASSQYRDSATNTGELFF,TGTGCCAGCTCACAATACCGGGACTCGGCTACGAACACCGGGGAGCTGTTTTTT
-,-,TRBJ1-1,TRBV11-2,CASSLVNQQNTEAFF,TGTGCCAGCAGCTTAGTGAACCAGCAGAACACTGAAGCTTTCTTT
-,-,TRBJ1-5,TRBV18,CASSPSIGYSNQPQHF,TGTGCCAGCTCACCGAGCATCGGTTACAGCAATCAGCCCCAGCATTTT
-,-,TRBJ2-6,TRBV21-1,CASSTRTGQFYSGANVLTF,TGTGCCAGCAGCACCAGAACCGGACAGTTTTACTCTGGGGCCAACGTCCTGACTTTC
-,-,TRBJ2-5,TRBV2,CASRTLRDGRTQYF,TGTGCCAGCAGGACCCTCCGGGACGGGAGGACCCAGTACTTC
TRBD2,-,TRBJ2-5,TRBV13,CASSPEDIAGQETQYF,TGTGCCAGCAGCCCCGAAGATATAGCGGGGCAAGAGACCCAGTACTTC
TRBD1,-,TRBJ2-5,TRBV5-1,CASSAPGTAPETQYF,TGCGCCAGCAGCGCGCCCGGGACAGCCCCCGAGACCCAGTACTTC
-,-,TRBJ1-1,TRBV18,CASSPALRNTEAFF,TGTGCCAGCTCACCTGCCCTACGGAACACTGAAGCTTTCTTT
-,-,TRBJ2-3,TRBV5-1,CASSNGGLSTDTQYF,TGCGCCAGCAGTAACGGGGGACTCAGCACAGATACGCAGTATTTT
TRBD2,-,TRBJ2-3,TRBV27,CASNLSGDRTDTQYF,TGTGCCAGCAACCTTAGCGGGGACCGCACAGATACGCAGTATTTT
TRBD1,-,TRBJ2-7,TRBV10-3,CAISESTGQGNYEQYF,TGTGCCATCAGTGAGTCGACTGGACAGGGGAACTACGAGCAGTACTTC
-,-,TRBJ2-7,TRBV5-1,CASSRTTDPSYEQYF,TGCGCCAGCAGCAGGACCACGGACCCATCCTACGAGCAGTACTTC
-,-,TRBJ2-6,TRBV9,CASSVEPAFSGANVLTF,TGTGCCAGCAGCGTAGAGCCAGCTTTCTCTGGGGCCAACGTCCTGACTTTC
TRBD2,-,TRBJ2-1,TRBV7-2,CASSLSPSGTSSYNEQFF,TGTGCCAGCAGCTTATCTCCTAGCGGGACCTCCTCCTACAATGAGCAGTTCTTC
TRBD2,-,TRBJ2-7,TRBV6-1,CASSEYLGLAGYEQYF,TGTGCCAGCAGTGAATATCTAGGACTAGCGGGGTACGAGCAGTACTTC